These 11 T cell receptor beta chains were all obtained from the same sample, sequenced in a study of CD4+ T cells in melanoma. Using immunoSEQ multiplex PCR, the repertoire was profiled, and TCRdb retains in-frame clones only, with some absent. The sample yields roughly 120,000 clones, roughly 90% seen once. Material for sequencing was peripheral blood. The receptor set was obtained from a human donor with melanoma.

CDR3 region: CASRQTSGRPANTGELFF. For the CDR3, the DNA is TGCGCCAGCAGACAGACTAGCGGGAGACCCGCGAACACCGGGGAGCTGTTTTTT. The genes are TRBV4-3 and TRBJ2-2, with TRBD2 identical over 12 bases. V was pared by 6 bases and J by 0 bases, with 8 bases of the junction left unmatched. This CDR3 is 18 amino acids long. CDR1 is LGHNA, CDR2 YSLEER, per germline.

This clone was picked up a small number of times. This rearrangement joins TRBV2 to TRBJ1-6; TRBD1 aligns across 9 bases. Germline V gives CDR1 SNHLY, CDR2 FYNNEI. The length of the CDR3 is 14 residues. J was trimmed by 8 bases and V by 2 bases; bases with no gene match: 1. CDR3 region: CASSERTGDSPLHF. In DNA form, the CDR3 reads TGTGCCAGCAGTGAAAGGACAGGGGATTCACCCCTCCACTTT.

The CDR3 sequence is CASSIPLGRRTGELFF. CDR3 bases: TGTGCCAGTAGTATCCCCCTCGGGAGACGAACCGGGGAGCTGTTTTTT. The chain carries TRBV19 and TRBJ2-2; possibly TRBD2 for D (6 bases). Trimming took off 3 bases at V and 5 bases at J, with 16 bases between the two ends. CDR3 length: 16 amino acids. Germline V CDR1 and CDR2: LNHDA, SQIVND (reference sequence).

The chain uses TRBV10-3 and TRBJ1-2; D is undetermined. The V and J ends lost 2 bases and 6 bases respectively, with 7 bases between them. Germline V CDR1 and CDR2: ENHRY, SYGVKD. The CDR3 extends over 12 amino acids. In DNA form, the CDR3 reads TGTGCCATCAGTGAGCTAGGAAATGGCTACACCTTC. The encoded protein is CAISELGNGYTF.

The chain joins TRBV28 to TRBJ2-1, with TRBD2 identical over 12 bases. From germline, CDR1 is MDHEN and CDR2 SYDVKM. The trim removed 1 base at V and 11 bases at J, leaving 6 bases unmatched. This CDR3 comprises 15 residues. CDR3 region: CASSLLTLAGGQQFF. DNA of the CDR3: TGTGCCAGCAGTTTATTAACTCTAGCGGGAGGGCAGCAGTTCTTC.

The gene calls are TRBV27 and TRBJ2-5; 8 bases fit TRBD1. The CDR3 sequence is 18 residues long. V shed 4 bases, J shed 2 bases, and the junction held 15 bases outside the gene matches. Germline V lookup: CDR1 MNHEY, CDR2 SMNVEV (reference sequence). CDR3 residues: CASSSTGTGRVTQETQYF. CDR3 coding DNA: TGTGCCAGCAGTTCTACCGGGACAGGTCGTGTCACACAAGAGACCCAGTACTTC.

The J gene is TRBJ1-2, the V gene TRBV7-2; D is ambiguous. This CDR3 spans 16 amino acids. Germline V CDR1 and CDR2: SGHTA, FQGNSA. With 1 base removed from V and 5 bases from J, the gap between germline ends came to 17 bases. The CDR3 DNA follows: TGTGCCAGCAGCTTAGGACCTGTGGCCGGAGAGTATGGCTACACCTTC. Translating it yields CASSLGPVAGEYGYTF.

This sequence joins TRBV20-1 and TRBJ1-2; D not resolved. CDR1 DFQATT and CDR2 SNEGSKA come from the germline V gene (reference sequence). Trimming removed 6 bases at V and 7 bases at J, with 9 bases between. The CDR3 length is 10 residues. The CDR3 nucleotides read TGCAGTGCATTGGGGTCTGGCTACACCTTC. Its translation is CSALGSGYTF.

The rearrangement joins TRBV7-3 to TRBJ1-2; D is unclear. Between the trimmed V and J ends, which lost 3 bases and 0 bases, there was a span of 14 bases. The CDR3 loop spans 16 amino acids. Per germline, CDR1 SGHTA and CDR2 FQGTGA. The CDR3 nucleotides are TGTGCCAGCAGCTTGGGTCCGGGCGGGGCTAACTATGGCTACACCTTC. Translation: CASSLGPGGANYGYTF.

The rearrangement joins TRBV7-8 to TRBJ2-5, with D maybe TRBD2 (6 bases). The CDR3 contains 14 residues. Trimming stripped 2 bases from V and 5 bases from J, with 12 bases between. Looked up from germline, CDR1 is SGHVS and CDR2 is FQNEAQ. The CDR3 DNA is TGTGCCAGCAGCTTACTGTCGGGGAGGGAGACCCAGTACTTC. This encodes CASSLLSGRETQYF. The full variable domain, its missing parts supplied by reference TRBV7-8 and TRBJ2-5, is GAGVSQSPRYKVAKRGQDVALRCDPISGHVSLFWYQQALGQGPEFLTYFQNEAQLDKSGLPSDRFFAERPEGSVSTLKIQRTQQEDSAVYLCASSLLSGRETQYFGPGTRLLVL.

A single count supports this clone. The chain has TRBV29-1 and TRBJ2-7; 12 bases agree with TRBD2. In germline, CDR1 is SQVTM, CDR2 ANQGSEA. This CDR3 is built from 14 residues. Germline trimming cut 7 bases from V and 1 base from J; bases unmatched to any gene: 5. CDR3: CSAATSGGSYEQYF. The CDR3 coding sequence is TGCAGCGCCGCAACTAGCGGGGGGTCCTACGAGCAGTACTTC.